This TCR beta chain was retrieved from a study of shared clonotypes between healthy human individuals. Study-wide results and limits: When naive CD4 clonotypes were compared across several donors, around 5% were shared. Collection of samples was limited to blood; tissue repertoires likely differ. Clonotype sharing among donors was thought likely to change with sequencing depth.

In regard to this clone: Its antigen remains unidentified.

CDR3 size: 13 residues. Germline assignment: CDR1 SEHNR and CDR2 FQNEAQ (reference sequence). V was shortened by 4 bases and J by 5 bases, with 8 bases between the two germline ends. CD45RO-negative cells were positively selected for CCR7, leaving out terminally differentiated effector memory CD45RA+ cells. At the deep level, the assay was run. Some clones are missing from TCRdb's copy, which holds only in-frame ones; the method was immunoSEQ multiplex PCR. The sample lists 1.5 million to 2.5 million clones, about 95% occurring once. The sample comprised naive CD8+ T cells sorted from blood. The clonotype comes from a man younger than 35 in good health. The genes are TRBV7-9 and TRBJ2-2; D gene unclear. The chain's CDR3 is CASSSAWTGELFF. CDR3 DNA sequence: TGTGCCAGCAGCTCAGCTTGGACCGGGGAGCTGTTTTTT.